This T cell receptor beta chain was sequenced during a study of long-term antiretroviral therapy in people with HIV. Germline V CDR1 and CDR2: ENHRY, SYGVKD. The CDR3 contains 13 residues. V lost 10 bases to trimming and J lost 3 bases, with 15 bases between them. Researchers ran immunoSEQ v3.0 at survey level. Data came from immunoSEQ multiplex PCR; TCRdb stores just in-frame clones and leaves some out. The table shows 20,000 to 25,000 clones, with approximately 84% occurring only once. The clonotype originates from a man younger than 35 with HIV. The sample was unsorted PBMCs, taken 0.5 years after starting antiretroviral therapy. The chain recombines TRBV10-3 with TRBJ2-5; D possibly uses TRBD1 or TRBD2 (6 bases each). The CDR3 sequence: CATSSRGEETQYF. In DNA, the CDR3 is TGTGCCACATCCTCGAGGGGGGAAGAGACCCAGTACTTC.